A selection of T cell receptor beta chains follows, all from one sample in a study of OX40 agonist ivuxolimab in advanced cancers. This table comes from immunoSEQ multiplex PCR, and its TCRdb copy is limited to in-frame clones, with some not included. Of some 37,000 clones in the sample, around 77% were seen once. Sequencing was performed on CD4+ or CD8+ T cells sorted from blood, taken in a trial of the OX40 agonist ivuxolimab. These receptors all stem from an adult with an advanced solid tumor such as melanoma, head and neck, liver or kidney cancer. Both conserved end residues are part of each CDR3. Fields, in order: clone size, V gene, J gene, D gene, CDR3 DNA, CDR3 protein. The D gene is left open where the match is weak. Part of the rows lack a size; the others show once, few, many or a class for expanded clones.

>-|TRBV6-1|TRBJ2-7|-
TGTGCCAGCAGTGAAGAGGTACGCTCCTACGAGCAGTACTTC
CASSEEVRSYEQYF
>few|TRBV19|TRBJ2-4|TRBD1
TGTGCCAGTAGTCACAGGGACAGGGCCAAAAACATTCAGTACTTC
CASSHRDRAKNIQYF
>-|TRBV30|TRBJ2-7|-
TGTGCCTGGAGTGCGGGGACCGGTCGGGGGTACGAGCAGTACTTC
CAWSAGTGRGYEQYF
>-|TRBV7-9|TRBJ2-3|-
TGTGCCAGCAGCAGAACAGGGGGGGGCACAGATACGCAGTATTTT
CASSRTGGGTDTQYF
>-|TRBV11-2|TRBJ2-1|-
TGTGCCAGCAGCTTAGACAGGGGCTACAATGAGCAGTTCTTC
CASSLDRGYNEQFF
>-|TRBV30|TRBJ2-5|-
TGTGCCTGGAGTACCCAGGGAGAGACCCAGTACTTC
CAWSTQGETQYF
>once|TRBV15|TRBJ1-1|-
TGTGCCACCAGCAGAGATGGGACACCCTGGGACACTGAAGCTTTCTTT
CATSRDGTPWDTEAFF
>-|TRBV19|TRBJ1-5|-
TGTGCCAGTAGTATCCCGGACAGCCCAAATCAGCCCCAGCATTTT
CASSIPDSPNQPQHF
>-|TRBV7-3|TRBJ2-5|-
TGTGCCAGCAGCTTAAGTGGAGCGGGCCAAGAGACCCAGTACTTC
CASSLSGAGQETQYF
>few|TRBV2|TRBJ2-7|-
TGTGCCAGCAGTGAAGGGCTGTGGAGCTACGAGCAGTACTTC
CASSEGLWSYEQYF
>-|TRBV10-1|TRBJ2-2|TRBD1
TGCGCCAGCAGTGACAGGACAGGGCCCACCGGGGAGCTGTTTTTT
CASSDRTGPTGELFF
>-|TRBV9|TRBJ1-1|-
TGTGCCAGCAGCGTAGGGTTGAGCACTGAAGCTTTCTTT
CASSVGLSTEAFF
>-|TRBV28|TRBJ1-2|TRBD1
TGTGCCAGCAGTGAATCGGACAGGTCGGTCGGCTATGGCTACACCTTC
CASSESDRSVGYGYTF
>few|TRBV27|TRBJ2-1|-
TGTGCCAGCAGTTTAAAAGTTATCAATGAGCAGTTCTTC
CASSLKVINEQFF
>few|TRBV7-9|TRBJ2-7|TRBD2
TGTGCCAGCAGGAATTCGGGGGGAGACGAGCAGTACTTC
CASRNSGGDEQYF
>-|TRBV2|TRBJ2-3|TRBD1
TGTGCCAGCAGGTCCCCGGGACAGGGAACAGATACGCAGTATTTT
CASRSPGQGTDTQYF
>-|TRBV28|TRBJ2-7|-
TGTGCCAGCAGCCTGGGACGGGACTTCTCCTACGAGCAGTACTTC
CASSLGRDFSYEQYF
>-|TRBV7-9|TRBJ2-4|TRBD1
TGTGCCAGCAGCCAGCCGGGACAGGGGAAAAACATTCAGTACTTC
CASSQPGQGKNIQYF
>-|TRBV29-1|TRBJ2-7|TRBD1
TGCAGCGTCTCCGGACAGGGTGATATCTACGAGCAGTACTTC
CSVSGQGDIYEQYF
>few|TRBV6-5|TRBJ1-2|TRBD1
TGTGCCAGCAAACCGGGACAGGGGTTGTGGGGCTACACCTTC
CASKPGQGLWGYTF
>-|TRBV6-6|TRBJ1-3|TRBD1
TGTGCCAGCAGTTACTCCCGGACAGGGAGAAACACCATATATTTT
CASSYSRTGRNTIYF
>-|TRBV6-5|TRBJ2-5|-
TGTGCCAGCAGATCGTGGGCGTACCAAGAGACCCAGTACTTC
CASRSWAYQETQYF
>-|TRBV19|TRBJ2-7|-
TGTGCCAGTAGCCCAGGGAAACGCTACGAGCAGTACTTC
CASSPGKRYEQYF
>few|TRBV6-5|TRBJ1-1|-
TGTGCCAGCGGTGGCATGAACACTGAAGCTTTCTTT
CASGGMNTEAFF
>-|TRBV9|TRBJ1-2|TRBD1
TGTGCCAGCAGCGATCGACAGGGCCCCTATGGCTACACCTTC
CASSDRQGPYGYTF
>medium-sized|TRBV6-6|TRBJ1-2|-
TGTGCCAGCAACCCGACCGCAGTTACGAACTATGGCTACACCTTC
CASNPTAVTNYGYTF
>-|TRBV6-5|TRBJ2-1|TRBD2
TGTGCCAGCAGTTCTACGGGACTAGCGGGAGTTGGTGAGCAGTTCTTC
CASSSTGLAGVGEQFF
>-|TRBV2|TRBJ2-1|TRBD2
TGTGCCAGCAACTCCCAGCGGGAGCTAAGCAATGAGCAGTTCTTC
CASNSQRELSNEQFF
>-|TRBV7-9|TRBJ1-3|-
TGTGCCAGCAGTTCTTCCGACTCTGGAAACACCATATATTTT
CASSSSDSGNTIYF
>-|TRBV4-3|TRBJ1-3|-
TGCGCCAGCAGCCCCGGGGGTCCAGGATTCACTGGAAACACCATATATTTT
CASSPGGPGFTGNTIYF
>few|TRBV10-3|TRBJ2-1|TRBD2
TGTGCCATCAGTGACCTAGCGGGGCTAGATGAGCAGTTCTTC
CAISDLAGLDEQFF
>-|TRBV5-5|TRBJ2-7|-
TGTGCCAGCAGCCTGTGGTCAGGGGACTACGAGCAGTACTTC
CASSLWSGDYEQYF
>-|TRBV7-9|TRBJ2-1|TRBD2
TGTGCCAGCAGCTTAGCAATCACTAGCGGGAGTGAGTACAATGAGCAGTTCTTC
CASSLAITSGSEYNEQFF
>-|TRBV7-8|TRBJ1-5|-
TGTGCCAGCAGCTTAGGGGTCAGTCAGCCCCAGCATTTT
CASSLGVSQPQHF
>-|TRBV2|TRBJ2-1|TRBD2
TGTGCCAGCCGGGGGGGGAATGAGCAGTTCTTC
CASRGGNEQFF
>-|TRBV27|TRBJ2-7|TRBD1
TGTGCCAGCAGTTTATCGGGGACAGGGGCTATTGAGCAGTACTTC
CASSLSGTGAIEQYF
>medium-sized|TRBV2|TRBJ1-5|-
TGTGCCAGCAGTGAAGCGCAAGGGTCGAATCAGCCCCAGCATTTT
CASSEAQGSNQPQHF
>-|TRBV2|TRBJ2-7|TRBD2
TGTGCCAGCAGCGGGGGGAGCTCCTACGAGCAGTACTTC
CASSGGSSYEQYF
>few|TRBV29-1|TRBJ2-7|TRBD1
TGCAGCGTTGAAGCCGGGACAGAATACGAGCAGTACTTC
CSVEAGTEYEQYF
>-|TRBV7-2|TRBJ2-7|-
TGTGCCAGCAGCTTTCAGGGCGCCTACGAGCAGTACTTC
CASSFQGAYEQYF
>medium-sized|TRBV19|TRBJ2-2|-
TGTGCCAGTAGTATCGCGGGGAGCAGCGGGGAGCTGTTTTTT
CASSIAGSSGELFF
>-|TRBV7-8|TRBJ1-4|TRBD1
TGTGCCAGCAGCTTAGGAGGACAGGCTAATGAAAAACTGTTTTTT
CASSLGGQANEKLFF